This T cell receptor beta chain was observed in a study of blood T cell repertoires in COVID-19 (dated by TCRdb to between 2020 and 2021). For the study in its entirety: The collaborator samples originated in the United States, Italy and Spain and spanned the acute and convalescent phases of COVID-19. The repertoires were made available in a free public database intended to serve as a resource for research on the immune response to SARS-CoV-2. A de-identified subject ID, COVID-19 status, age in years and sex were almost always included in the sample metadata. The dataset comprised deeply sampled blood TCRbeta repertoires from subjects exposed to, actively infected with, or recovered from COVID-19. The samples were drawn from two sources: the first 160 participants of the ongoing ImmuneRACE study, and over 1,000 subjects contributed by 6 global collaborators. The prospective study material was composed of cDNA or gDNA derived from T cells, B-cell-depleted T cells, or PBMCs. HLA class I and class II types, where available, came from metadata supplied by the sample provider rather than from assay-based typing.

The germline V gene sets CDR1 to SGHTA and CDR2 to FQGTGA. Measured from the cysteine to the phenylalanine, the CDR3 is 13 residues long. Of the read, only the CDR3 DNA is kept; its 39 bases are in frame from base 1. The V end loses 2 bases and the J end loses 0 bases, and a stretch of 5 bases separates them. Summary of the overall study and its limitations: The quantity of clinical and demographic metadata differed by source and by participant and was supplied without curation.

To note about this clone: The antigen this receptor binds is unknown. No quality values exist for individual bases; no much larger clone is one base distant.

The immunoSEQ Assay, a bias-controlled multiplex PCR, was used to amplify TCRbeta CDR3 regions from genomic DNA. The paper's processing steps were these. The number of nucleated cells in each sample was estimated from the amplification of reference gene primers within the assay. To quantify the absolute abundance of each unique TCRbeta CDR3 rearrangement, sequence reads were collapsed and filtered. For each sample, productive Simpson clonality was calculated as the square root of Simpson's diversity index across productive rearrangements. Imported from immuneACCESS, the table was reduced by TCRdb to in-frame sequences with V and J called. These copies leave out some clones; in studies compared against another copy, an unresolved V gene accounts for under half, and the cause of the remainder is not known. The V and J calls and clone size were taken over from that table, and D and trimming were inferred from the DNA. Present in this sample are under 200,000 clones, over 70% of which were seen just once. The ten top clones hold less than 20% of the sample.

Samples from volunteer blood donors who had recovered from COVID-19 were contributed by a second Seattle source. The collaborating institutions used their own protocols to collect whole blood in K2EDTA tubes. For TCRbeta analysis, collaborator samples were shipped as frozen whole blood, as isolated PBMCs, or as DNA extracted from either sample type. The TCR sequence derives from a woman between 65 and 79 years old who had recovered from COVID-19. Sequencing was done on a sample of peripheral blood. The sequence links TRBV7-3 to TRBJ2-7, with the D segment identity uncertain. DNA sequence: TGTGCCAGCAGCTTAGGGCACTCCTACGAGCAGTACTTC. This translates into CASSLGHSYEQYF.